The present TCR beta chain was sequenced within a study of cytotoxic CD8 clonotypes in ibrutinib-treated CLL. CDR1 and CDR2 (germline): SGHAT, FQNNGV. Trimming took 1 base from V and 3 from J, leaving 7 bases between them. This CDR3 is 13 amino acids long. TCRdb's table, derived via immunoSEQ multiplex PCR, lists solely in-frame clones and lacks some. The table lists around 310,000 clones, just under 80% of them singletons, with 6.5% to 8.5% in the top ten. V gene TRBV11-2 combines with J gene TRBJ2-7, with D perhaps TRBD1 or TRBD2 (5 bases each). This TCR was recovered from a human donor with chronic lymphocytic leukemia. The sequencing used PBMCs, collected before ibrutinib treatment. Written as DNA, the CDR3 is TGTGCCAGCAGCTTAGGGGGGTTCTACGAGCAGTACTTC. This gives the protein CASSLGGFYEQYF.